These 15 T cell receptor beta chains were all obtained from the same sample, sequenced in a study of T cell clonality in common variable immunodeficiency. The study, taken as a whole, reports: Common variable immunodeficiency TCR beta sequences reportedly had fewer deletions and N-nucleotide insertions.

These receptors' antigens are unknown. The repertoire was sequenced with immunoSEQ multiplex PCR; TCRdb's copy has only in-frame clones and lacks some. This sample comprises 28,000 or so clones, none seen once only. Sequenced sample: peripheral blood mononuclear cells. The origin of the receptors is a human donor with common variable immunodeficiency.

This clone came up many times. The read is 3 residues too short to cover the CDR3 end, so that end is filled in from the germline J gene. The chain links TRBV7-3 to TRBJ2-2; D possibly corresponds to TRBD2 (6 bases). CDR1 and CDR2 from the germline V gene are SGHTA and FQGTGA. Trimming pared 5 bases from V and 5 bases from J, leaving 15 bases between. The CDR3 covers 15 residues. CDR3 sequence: CASSPPGGRTGELFF. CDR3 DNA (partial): TGTGCCAGCAGCCCACCCGGGGGTAGGACCGGGGAG.

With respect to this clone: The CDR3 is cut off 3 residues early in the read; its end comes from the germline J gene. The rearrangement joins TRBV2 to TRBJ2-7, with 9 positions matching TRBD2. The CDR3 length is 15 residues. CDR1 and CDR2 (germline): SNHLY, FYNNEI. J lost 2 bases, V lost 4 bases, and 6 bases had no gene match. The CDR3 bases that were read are TGTGCCAGCAGTGGATCTAGCGGGGCAACCTACGAG. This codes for CASSGSSGATYE. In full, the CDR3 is CASSGSSGATYEQYF.

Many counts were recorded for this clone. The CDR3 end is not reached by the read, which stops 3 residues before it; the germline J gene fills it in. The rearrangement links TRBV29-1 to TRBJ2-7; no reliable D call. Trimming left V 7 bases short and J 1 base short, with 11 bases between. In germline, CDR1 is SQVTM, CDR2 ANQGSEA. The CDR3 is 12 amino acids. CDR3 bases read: TGCAGCGCCACGACTGATTCCTACGAG. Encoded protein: CSATTDSYE. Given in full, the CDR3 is CSATTDSYEQYF.

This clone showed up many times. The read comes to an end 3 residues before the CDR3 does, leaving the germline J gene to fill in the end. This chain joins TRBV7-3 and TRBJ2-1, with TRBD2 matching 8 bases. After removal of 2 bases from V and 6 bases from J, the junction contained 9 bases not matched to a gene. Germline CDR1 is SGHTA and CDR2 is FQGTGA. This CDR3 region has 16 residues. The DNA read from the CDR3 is TGTGCCAGCAGCTTACTCCCGGGACTAGTATCCAATGAG. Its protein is CASSLLPGLVSNE. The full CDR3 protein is CASSLLPGLVSNEQFF. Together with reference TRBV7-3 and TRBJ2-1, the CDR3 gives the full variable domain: GAGVSQTPSNKVTEKGKYVELRCDPISGHTALYWYRQSLGQGPEFLIYFQGTGAADDSGLPNDRFFAVRPEGSVSTLKIQRTERGDSAVYLCASSLLPGLVSNEQFFGPGTRLTVL.

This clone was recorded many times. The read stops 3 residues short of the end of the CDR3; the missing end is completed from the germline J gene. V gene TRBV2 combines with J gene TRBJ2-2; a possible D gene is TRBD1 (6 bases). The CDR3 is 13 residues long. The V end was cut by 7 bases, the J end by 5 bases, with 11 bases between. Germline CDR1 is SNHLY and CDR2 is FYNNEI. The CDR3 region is CASKGVITGELFF. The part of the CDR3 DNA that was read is TGTGCCAGCAAGGGGGTGATAACCGGGGAG.

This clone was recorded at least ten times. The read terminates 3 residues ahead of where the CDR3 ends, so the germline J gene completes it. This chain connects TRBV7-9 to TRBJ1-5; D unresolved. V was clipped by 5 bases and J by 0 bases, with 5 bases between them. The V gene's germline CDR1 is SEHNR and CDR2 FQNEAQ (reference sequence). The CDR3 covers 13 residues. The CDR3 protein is CASSPISNQPQHF. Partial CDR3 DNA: TGTGCCAGCAGCCCCATTAGCAATCAGCCC.

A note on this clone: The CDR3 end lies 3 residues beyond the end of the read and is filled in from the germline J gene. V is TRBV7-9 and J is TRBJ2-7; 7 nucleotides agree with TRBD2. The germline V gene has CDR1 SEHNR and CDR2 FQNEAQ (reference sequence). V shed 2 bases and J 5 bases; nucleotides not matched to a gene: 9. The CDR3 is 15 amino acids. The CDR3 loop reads CASSLYRGVKDEQYF. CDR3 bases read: TGTGCCAGCAGCTTATACCGGGGGGTTAAGGACGAG.

The CDR3 loop is CASSGTSASIRGDGQPQHF. The CDR3 bases that were read are TGTGCCAGCAGTGGGACTTCTGCATCTATCCGGGGGGACGGTCAGCCC. The V call is TRBV2, the J call TRBJ1-5, with a tentative D call TRBD1 (5 bases). The CDR3 end is not reached by the read, which stops 3 residues before it; the germline J gene fills it in. The CDR3 extends over 19 amino acids. The germline gives CDR1 SNHLY, CDR2 FYNNEI. Trimming took off 4 bases at V and 6 bases at J, with 28 bases between the two ends.

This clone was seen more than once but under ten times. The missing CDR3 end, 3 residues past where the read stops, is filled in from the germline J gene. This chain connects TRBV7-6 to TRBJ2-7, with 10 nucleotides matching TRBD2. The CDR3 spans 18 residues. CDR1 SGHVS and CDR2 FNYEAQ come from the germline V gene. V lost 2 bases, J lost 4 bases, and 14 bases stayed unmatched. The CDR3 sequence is CASSLNPPFSGGIYEQYF. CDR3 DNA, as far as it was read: TGTGCCAGCAGCTTAAACCCCCCATTTAGCGGGGGGATTTACGAG. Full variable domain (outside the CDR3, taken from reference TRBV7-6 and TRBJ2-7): GAGVSQSPRYKVTKRGQDVALRCDPISGHVSLYWYRQALGQGPEFLTYFNYEAQQDKSGLPNDRFSAERPEGSISTLTIQRTEQRDSAMYRCASSLNPPFSGGIYEQYFGPGTRLTVT.

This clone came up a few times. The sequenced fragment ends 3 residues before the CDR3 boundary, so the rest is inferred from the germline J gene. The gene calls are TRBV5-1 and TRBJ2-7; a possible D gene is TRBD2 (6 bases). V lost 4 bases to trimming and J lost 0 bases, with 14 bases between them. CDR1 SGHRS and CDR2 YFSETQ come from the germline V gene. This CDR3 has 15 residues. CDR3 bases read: TGCGCCAGCAGCGGGGGACTTTCGTCCTCCTACGAG. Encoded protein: CASSGGLSSSYE. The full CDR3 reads CASSGGLSSSYEQYF.

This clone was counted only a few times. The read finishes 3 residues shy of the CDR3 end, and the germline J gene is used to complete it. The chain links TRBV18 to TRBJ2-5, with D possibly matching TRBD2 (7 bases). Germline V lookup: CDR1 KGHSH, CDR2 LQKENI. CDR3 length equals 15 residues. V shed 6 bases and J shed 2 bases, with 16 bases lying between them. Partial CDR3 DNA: TGTGCCAGCTCCCCGGGGGGCGGCTATCAAGAGACC. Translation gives CASSPGGGYQET. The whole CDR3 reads CASSPGGGYQETQYF. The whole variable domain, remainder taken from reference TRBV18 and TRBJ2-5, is NAGVMQNPRHLVRRRGQEARLRCSPMKGHSHVYWYRQLPEEGLKFMVYLQKENIIDESGMPKERFSAEFPKEGPSILRIQQVVRGDSAAYFCASSPGGGYQETQYFGPGTRLLVL.

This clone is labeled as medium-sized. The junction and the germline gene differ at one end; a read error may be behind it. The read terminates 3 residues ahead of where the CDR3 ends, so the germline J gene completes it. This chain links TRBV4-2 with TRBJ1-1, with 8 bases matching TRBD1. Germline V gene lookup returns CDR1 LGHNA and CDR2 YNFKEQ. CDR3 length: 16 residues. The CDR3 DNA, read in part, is TGCGCCAGCCGCGAGCGGACAGGGAAGAATTGGGCTGAA. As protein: CASRERTGKNWAE. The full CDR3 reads CASRERTGKNWAEAFF.

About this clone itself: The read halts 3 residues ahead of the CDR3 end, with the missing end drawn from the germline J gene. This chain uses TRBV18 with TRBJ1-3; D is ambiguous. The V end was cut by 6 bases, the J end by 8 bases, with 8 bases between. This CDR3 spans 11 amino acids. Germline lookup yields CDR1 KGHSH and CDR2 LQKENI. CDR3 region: CASSPRDTIYF. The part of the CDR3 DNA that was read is TGTGCCAGCTCTCCCAGAGACACC. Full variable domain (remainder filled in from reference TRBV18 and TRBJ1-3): NAGVMQNPRHLVRRRGQEARLRCSPMKGHSHVYWYRQLPEEGLKFMVYLQKENIIDESGMPKERFSAEFPKEGPSILRIQQVVRGDSAAYFCASSPRDTIYFGEGSWLTVV.

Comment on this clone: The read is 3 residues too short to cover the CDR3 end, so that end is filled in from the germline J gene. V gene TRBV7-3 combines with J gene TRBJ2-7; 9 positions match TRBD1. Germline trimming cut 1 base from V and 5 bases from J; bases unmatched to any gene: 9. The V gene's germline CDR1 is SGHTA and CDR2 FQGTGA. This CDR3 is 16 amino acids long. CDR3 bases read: TGTGCCAGCAGCTTAATCGGTGGACAGGGGAGTAACGAG. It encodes CASSLIGGQGSNE. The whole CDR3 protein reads CASSLIGGQGSNEQYF. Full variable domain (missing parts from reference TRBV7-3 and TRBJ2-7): GAGVSQTPSNKVTEKGKYVELRCDPISGHTALYWYRQSLGQGPEFLIYFQGTGAADDSGLPNDRFFAVRPEGSVSTLKIQRTERGDSAVYLCASSLIGGQGSNEQYFGPGTRLTVT.

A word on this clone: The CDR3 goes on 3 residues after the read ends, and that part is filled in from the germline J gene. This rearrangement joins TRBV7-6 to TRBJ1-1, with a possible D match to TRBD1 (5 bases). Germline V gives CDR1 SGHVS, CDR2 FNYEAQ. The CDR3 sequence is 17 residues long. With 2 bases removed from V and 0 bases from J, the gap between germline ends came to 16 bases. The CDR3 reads CASSLYPGLGMNTEAFF. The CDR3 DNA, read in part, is TGTGCCAGCAGCTTATATCCAGGGCTTGGGATGAACACTGAA.